Following are 6 T cell receptor beta chains from one sample sequenced in a study of T cells in Graves' hyperthyroidism and ophthalmopathy. Researchers took RNA transcripts and amplified the TCR beta CDR3 regions from them. Carried out on the TCR CDR3, a first-round RT-PCR used the HTBI primer set. TCRdb itself ran the multiplex PCR reads through MiXCR, one entry per CDR3 protein. The top ten hold around 7.7% of the sample, which has a few hundred thousand distinct CDR3 sequences, about half seen once. The sequencing input was peripheral blood or thyroid tissue (not recorded which). The receptors here all came from a woman aged 18-35 years with Graves' hyperthyroidism.

This chain uses TRBV24-1 with TRBJ1-5; 7 bases map to TRBD1. V lost 5 bases and J lost 1; bases outside the gene matches: 22. CDR3 size: 21 residues. The V gene's germline CDR1 is KGHDR and CDR2 SFDVKD. The CDR3 bases are TGTGCCACCAGTGGACAGGGTGGGGAATTAAGGGGGGGCTTGAGCAATCAGCCCCAGCATTTT. Translation: CATSGQGGELRGGLSNQPQHF.

This clonotype was observed at least ten times. The chain joins TRBV7-9 to TRBJ1-2, with no clear D. Germline V gives CDR1 SEHNR, CDR2 FQNEAQ (reference sequence). Trimming removed 7 bases at V and 4 bases at J, with 13 bases between. This CDR3 comprises 13 residues. CDR3: CASTRNELYGYTF. The CDR3 region has the DNA TGTGCCAGCACCCGAAATGAGCTCTATGGCTACACCTTC.

This clonotype was counted many times. The J gene is TRBJ2-2, the V gene TRBV11-2; D is undetermined. The germline V gene encodes CDR1 SGHAT and CDR2 FQNNGV. V lost 0 bases and J lost 9, with 5 bases in between. CDR3 length: 12 amino acids. CDR3 region: CASSLEARELFF. As DNA, the CDR3 is TGTGCCAGCAGCTTAGAAGCCCGGGAGCTGTTTTTT.

Comment on this clonotype: One base away lies a much larger clone, so this may be a sequencing read error. V usage is TRBV13 and J usage is TRBJ2-2; D is unclear. The CDR3 consists of 12 residues. The germline gives CDR1 PRHDT, CDR2 FYEKMQ (reference sequence). This CDR3 reads CANSFGPGELFF. CDR3 DNA: TGTGCCAACAGCTTTGGTCCCGGGGAGCTGTTTTTT.

The table lists this clonotype with a few counts. This chain joins TRBV15 and TRBJ1-2; D remains ambiguous. Germline CDR1 and CDR2: LNHNV and YYDKDF (reference sequence). Trimming left V 1 base short and J 12 bases short, with 12 bases between. This CDR3 contains 12 residues. DNA for the CDR3: TGTGCCACCAGCAGAGGGGAATCTGGAAACACCTTC. This translates into CATSRGESGNTF. Full variable domain (missing parts from reference TRBV15 and TRBJ1-2): DAMVIQNPRYQVTQFGKPVTLSCSQTLNHNVMYWYQQKSSQAPKLLFHYYDKDFNNEADTPDNFQSRRPNTSFCFLDIRSPGLGDTAMYLCATSRGESGNTFGSGTRLTVV.

A note on this clonotype: A junction end diverges from the germline sequence, so it may reflect a read error. The chain's CDR3 is CASSRTGIGGEAQYF. In nucleotides, the CDR3 is TGTGCCAGCAGTCGGACAGGGATTGGTGGAGAGGCCCAGTACTTC. V is TRBV6-1 and J is TRBJ2-5, with TRBD1 matching 8 bases. CDR3 length: 15 amino acids. CDR1 and CDR2 (germline): MNHNS, SASEGT.